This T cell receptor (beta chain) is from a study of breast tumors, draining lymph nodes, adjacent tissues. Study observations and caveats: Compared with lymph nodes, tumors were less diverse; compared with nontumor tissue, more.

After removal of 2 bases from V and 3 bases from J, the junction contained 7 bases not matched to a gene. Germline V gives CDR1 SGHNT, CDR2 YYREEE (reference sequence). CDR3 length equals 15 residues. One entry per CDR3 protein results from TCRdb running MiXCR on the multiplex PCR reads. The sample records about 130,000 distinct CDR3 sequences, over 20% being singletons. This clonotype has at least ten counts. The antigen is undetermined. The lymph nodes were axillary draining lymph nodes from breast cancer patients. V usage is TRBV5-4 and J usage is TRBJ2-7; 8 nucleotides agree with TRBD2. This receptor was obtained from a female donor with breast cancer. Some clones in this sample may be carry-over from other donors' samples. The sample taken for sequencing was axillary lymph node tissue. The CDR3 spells CASSFSSGSVYEQYF. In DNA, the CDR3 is TGTGCCAGCAGCTTTTCGAGCGGGAGTGTCTACGAGCAGTACTTC.